The next 26 T cell receptor beta chains were all read from a single sample in a study of blood T cell repertoires in COVID-19. Sequencing was performed with immunoSEQ multiplex PCR; in TCRdb, only in-frame clones are kept and a portion is missing. The sample holds hundreds of thousands of clones, around nine tenths seen once. Sample: PBMCs or T cells enriched from blood (not recorded which). The receptor set was obtained from a woman aged 40 to 50 who had recovered from COVID-19.

V gene TRBV5-8 combines with J gene TRBJ2-5; 9 bases line up with TRBD2. J lost 2 bases, V lost 4 bases, and 12 bases had no gene match. Germline values: CDR1 SGHTS, CDR2 YDEGEE. The CDR3 runs 17 residues. CDR3 DNA sequence: TGTGCCAGCAGCAAATTCTTTAGCGGGGGAGTTCAAGAGACCCAGTACTTC. It specifies CASSKFFSGGVQETQYF.

The rearrangement joins TRBV6-5 to TRBJ2-1; no clear D gene. V gave up 6 bases and J gave up 0 bases, with 9 bases separating them. Germline V CDR1 and CDR2: MNHEY, SVGAGI. CDR3 length: 14 residues. This chain's CDR3 is CASRTSNSYNEQFF. In DNA form, the CDR3 reads TGTGCCAGCAGAACATCCAACTCCTACAATGAGCAGTTCTTC.

This clone came up a few times. CDR3 protein: CSVEARRNQGGSYEQYF. DNA for the CDR3: TGCAGCGTTGAAGCTAGGCGAAACCAAGGGGGTTCCTACGAGCAGTACTTC. The chain employs TRBV29-1 and TRBJ2-7, with D perhaps matching TRBD1 (6 bases). Germline CDR1 is SQVTM and CDR2 is ANQGSEA. The CDR3 extends over 17 amino acids. V lost 1 base to trimming and J lost 1 base, with 20 bases between them.

The V gene is TRBV28, the J gene TRBJ2-5; no firm D call. This CDR3 spans 16 amino acids. Trimming pared 3 bases from V and 3 bases from J, leaving 17 bases between. Germline V gene data show CDR1 as MDHEN and CDR2 as SYDVKM. The CDR3 loop is CASSLIQPLKKETQYF. CDR3 in DNA: TGTGCCAGCAGTTTGATACAGCCCCTAAAGAAAGAGACCCAGTACTTC.

The rearrangement links TRBV3-1 (or the pseudogene TRBV3-2) to TRBJ1-1; the match to TRBD1 covers 10 bases. The germline CDR1 and CDR2 sequences are LGHDT and YNNKEL (reference sequence). V shed 3 bases, J shed 4 bases, and the junction held 11 bases outside the gene matches. The CDR3 loop spans 17 amino acids. The CDR3 reads CASSHYRDRGQSTEAFF. The CDR3 DNA sequence: TGTGCCAGCAGCCATTACCGGGACAGGGGACAGAGCACTGAAGCTTTCTTT.

This clone turned up a few times. The J gene is TRBJ2-7, the V gene TRBV27, with 10 bases identical to TRBD1. The CDR3 spans 15 residues. Germline V gene sequence: CDR1 MNHEY, CDR2 SMNVEV (reference sequence). V was clipped by 2 bases and J by 3 bases; unmatched bases: 4. CDR3 DNA sequence: TGTGCCAGCAGTTTAGGACAGGGGGGGTACTACGAGCAGTACTTC. Amino acids: CASSLGQGGYYEQYF.

This clone was counted once. CDR3 DNA sequence: TGTGCCAGCAGCTTACAAGGGGACAATGAGCAGTTCTTC. Translation gives CASSLQGDNEQFF. J is TRBJ2-1 and V is TRBV7-9, with TRBD1 as a possible D gene (5 bases). Germline V gives CDR1 SEHNR, CDR2 FQNEAQ (reference sequence). V was trimmed by 2 bases and J by 5 bases, leaving 7 bases between them. The CDR3 consists of 13 residues. Drawing the rest from reference TRBV7-9 and TRBJ2-1, the complete variable domain is DTGVSQNPRHKITKRGQNVTFRCDPISEHNRLYWYRQTLGQGPEFLTYFQNEAQLEKSRLLSDRFSAERPKGSFSTLEIQRTEQGDSAMYLCASSLQGDNEQFFGPGTRLTVL.

J is TRBJ2-7 and V is TRBV3-1 (or the pseudogene TRBV3-2); 8 positions match TRBD1. This CDR3 comprises 11 residues. V shed 7 bases, J shed 5 bases, and the junction held 1 base outside the gene matches. CDR1 is LGHDT, CDR2 YNNKEL, per germline (reference sequence). The CDR3 here is CASTGGHEQYF. CDR3 sequence (DNA): TGTGCCAGCACAGGGGGCCACGAGCAGTACTTC.

The V call is TRBV7-8, the J call TRBJ2-7, with 7 bases that match TRBD1. Germline V CDR1 and CDR2: SGHVS, FQNEAQ. There are 15 residues in the CDR3. V lost 4 bases and J lost 2; bases outside the gene matches: 8. CDR3 residues: CASSSTGVSPYEQYF. CDR3 DNA sequence: TGTGCCAGCAGCTCTACAGGGGTGAGTCCCTACGAGCAGTACTTC.

The genes are TRBV7-2 and TRBJ2-7; 8 nucleotides line up with TRBD2. With V trimmed by 5 bases and J by 9 bases, 12 bases remained unmatched. This CDR3 is built from 14 residues. CDR1 is SGHTA, CDR2 FQGNSA, per germline. CDR3 residues: CASSNDPGGLRQYF. CDR3 in DNA: TGTGCCAGCAGCAACGATCCGGGGGGGCTTAGGCAGTACTTC.

The chain has TRBV9 and TRBJ2-7; D is perhaps TRBD1 (6 bases). CDR1 and CDR2 from the germline V gene are SGDLS and YYNGEE. The V end lost 0 bases, the J end lost 5 bases, and 9 bases lay between the germline ends. The CDR3 extends over 13 amino acids. The CDR3 bases are TGTGCCAGCAGCGTAGCAGGGGTTAACGAGCAGTACTTC. Translating it yields CASSVAGVNEQYF. Drawing the rest from reference TRBV9 and TRBJ2-7, the complete variable domain is DSGVTQTPKHLITATGQRVTLRCSPRSGDLSVYWYQQSLDQGLQFLIQYYNGEERAKGNILERFSAQQFPDLHSELNLSSLELGDSALYFCASSVAGVNEQYFGPGTRLTVT.

The chain uses TRBV12-3 or TRBV12-4 and TRBJ2-1; possibly TRBD2 for D (6 bases). Deletions cut 2 bases from V and 8 bases from J, with 10 bases between. This CDR3 has 13 amino acids. The CDR3 DNA reads TGTGCCAGCAGTTTATTTGGAGGGGATGAGCAGTTCTTC. Translating gives CASSLFGGDEQFF.

This chain connects TRBV5-4 to TRBJ2-7; tentative D call: TRBD2 (6 bases). This CDR3 comprises 16 residues. V was trimmed by 2 bases and J by 2 bases, leaving 17 bases between them. Germline values: CDR1 SGHNT, CDR2 YYREEE (reference sequence). The CDR3 region has the DNA TGTGCCAGCAGCTTTCCCGGCGGGAATTCGCCCTACGAGCAGTACTTC. Amino acids: CASSFPGGNSPYEQYF.

The chain joins TRBV5-4 to TRBJ1-1, with D possibly TRBD1 on 5 matching bases. V lost 5 bases, J lost 4 bases, and 9 bases lay in between. Per germline, CDR1 SGHNT and CDR2 YYREEE (reference sequence). CDR3 length equals 12 residues. CDR3: CASSRQFTEAFF. DNA of the CDR3: TGTGCCAGCAGTCGACAGTTCACTGAAGCTTTCTTT.

This chain connects TRBV5-4 to TRBJ2-2, with TRBD2 matching 12 bases. In germline, CDR1 is SGHNT, CDR2 YYREEE (reference sequence). There are 14 residues in the CDR3. Trimming removed 4 bases from V and 7 bases from J; junction bases left unmatched: 2. The CDR3 protein is CASSPGLAGGELFF. Here the CDR3 DNA reads TGTGCCAGCAGCCCGGGACTAGCGGGCGGGGAGCTGTTTTTT. Combining the CDR3 with reference TRBV5-4 and TRBJ2-2 gives the whole variable domain ETGVTQSPTHLIKTRGQQVTLRCSSQSGHNTVSWYQQALGQGPQFIFQYYREEENGRGNFPPRFSGLQFPNYSSELNVNALELDDSALYLCASSPGLAGGELFFGEGSRLTVL.

This chain joins TRBV28 and TRBJ1-2; D gene unclear. V was shortened by 5 bases and J by 1 base, with 14 bases between the two germline ends. The CDR3 extends over 15 amino acids. From germline, CDR1 is MDHEN and CDR2 SYDVKM. DNA for the CDR3: TGTGCCAGCAGTGCCTTGGAGGCGATTAACTATGGCTACACCTTC. Its translation is CASSALEAINYGYTF.

In this sample, this clone turned up a few times. The rearrangement joins TRBV9 to TRBJ2-1, with 8 bases matching TRBD1. CDR1 is SGDLS and CDR2 is YYNGEE in the germline V gene. The CDR3 runs to 18 residues. The J segment lost 3 bases and the V segment lost 4 bases, leaving 15 bases of the junction unmatched. The CDR3 DNA sequence: TGTGCCAGCAGCCCTCCCAAAGGGCGGGACAGGCACTACAATGAGCAGTTCTTC. It specifies CASSPPKGRDRHYNEQFF.

This rearrangement joins TRBV15 to TRBJ2-7; maybe TRBD1 (6 bases). CDR3 length equals 16 residues. V was clipped by 2 bases and J by 6 bases, with 20 bases between them. Germline-derived CDR1 and CDR2 are LNHNV and YYDKDF (reference sequence). DNA of the CDR3: TGTGCCACCAGCAGACTACAGGGAAAGGTTAACGGCGAGCAGTACTTC. This gives the protein CATSRLQGKVNGEQYF. The whole variable domain, remainder taken from reference TRBV15 and TRBJ2-7, is DAMVIQNPRYQVTQFGKPVTLSCSQTLNHNVMYWYQQKSSQAPKLLFHYYDKDFNNEADTPDNFQSRRPNTSFCFLDIRSPGLGDTAMYLCATSRLQGKVNGEQYFGPGTRLTVT.

V is TRBV12-1 and J is TRBJ1-2; the table's D gene call, TRBD1, was not cross checked with the DNA. TRBV12-1 is noted as a pseudogene. The CDR3 is made up of 14 amino acids. In nucleotides, the CDR3 is TGTGCCAGCAGCTCCTCATACAGGGTACGTGGCTACACCTTC. It yields the protein CASSSSYRVRGYTF.

The V gene is TRBV7-9, the J gene TRBJ1-5; a possible D gene is TRBD1 (6 bases). The length of the CDR3 is 12 residues. Deletions cut 1 base from V and 11 bases from J, with 9 bases between. The V gene's germline CDR1 is SEHNR and CDR2 FQNEAQ (reference sequence). This chain's CDR3 is CASSLVPGAQHF. For the CDR3, the DNA is TGTGCCAGCAGCTTAGTTCCAGGGGCCCAGCATTTT.

J is TRBJ2-5 and V is TRBV5-4; 8 nucleotides line up with TRBD2. From germline, CDR1 is SGHNT and CDR2 YYREEE (reference sequence). The CDR3 covers 15 residues. Trimming at V came to 2 bases and at J to 1 base, leaving 4 bases not matched to a gene. The CDR3 DNA reads TGTGCCAGCAGCTTTTTAGCGGGGCGCCAAGAGACCCAGTACTTC. Amino acid sequence: CASSFLAGRQETQYF.

This CDR3 reads CASSSTSGNSYNEQFF. The CDR3 DNA sequence: TGCGCCAGCAGCTCAACTAGCGGGAACTCCTACAATGAGCAGTTCTTC. The J gene is TRBJ2-1, the V gene TRBV5-1; 10 nucleotides match TRBD2. The CDR3 is 16 residues long. V shed 3 bases and J 0 bases; nucleotides not matched to a gene: 3. The germline CDR1 and CDR2 sequences are SGHRS and YFSETQ.

The genes are TRBV7-2 and TRBJ2-7; D possibly corresponds to TRBD2 (6 bases). The V gene's germline CDR1 is SGHTA and CDR2 FQGNSA. The V and J ends lost 1 base and 7 bases respectively, with 11 bases between them. The CDR3 has 13 residues. CDR3 loop: CASSLGRGVEQYF. The CDR3 DNA follows: TGTGCCAGCAGCTTAGGACGCGGGGTTGAGCAGTACTTC.

The chain combines TRBV27 with TRBJ2-7; possibly TRBD1 for D (5 bases). The CDR3 is 13 amino acids. The V gene lost 3 bases and the J gene lost 4 bases, with 10 bases spanning the gap. The germline V gene has CDR1 MNHEY and CDR2 SMNVEV (reference sequence). CDR3 residues: CASSFSQGYEQYF. CDR3 bases: TGTGCCAGCAGTTTCAGTCAGGGATACGAGCAGTACTTC.

V and J are TRBV6-5 and TRBJ1-2; D remains unclear. Between the trimmed V and J ends, which lost 5 bases and 4 bases, there was a span of 8 bases. This CDR3 is 12 amino acids long. Per the germline V gene, CDR1 is MNHEY and CDR2 is SVGAGI. The CDR3, as DNA: TGTGCCAGCAGTCCCTCAGGCTATGGCTACACCTTC. It encodes CASSPSGYGYTF.

The rearrangement joins TRBV7-9 to TRBJ2-1, with D perhaps TRBD1 (6 bases). Trimming took 5 bases from V and 8 from J, leaving 7 bases between them. CDR3 length: 11 residues. In germline, CDR1 is SEHNR, CDR2 FQNEAQ (reference sequence). CDR3 loop: CASSAGDEQFF. DNA for the CDR3: TGTGCCAGCAGCGCAGGGGATGAGCAGTTCTTC.